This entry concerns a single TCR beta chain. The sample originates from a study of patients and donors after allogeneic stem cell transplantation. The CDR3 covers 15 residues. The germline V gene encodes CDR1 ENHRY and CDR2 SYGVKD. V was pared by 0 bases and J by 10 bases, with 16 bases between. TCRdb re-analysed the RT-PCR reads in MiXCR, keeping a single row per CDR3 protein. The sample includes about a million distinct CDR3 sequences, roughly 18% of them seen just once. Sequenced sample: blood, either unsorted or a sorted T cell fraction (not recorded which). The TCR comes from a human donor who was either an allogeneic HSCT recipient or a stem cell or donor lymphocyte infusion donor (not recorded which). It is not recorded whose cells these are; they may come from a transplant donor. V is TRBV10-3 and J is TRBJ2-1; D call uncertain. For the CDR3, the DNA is TGTGCCATCAGTGAGTCTTATTTGCGGCAGGAAGAGCAGTTCTTC. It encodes CAISESYLRQEEQFF.